One sample yielded the 23 T cell receptor beta chains listed below, sequenced in a study of beta chain features in type 1 diabetes. Expressed TCRB transcripts were sequenced because the entire RNA isolate underwent reverse transcription. Profiled with immunoSEQ multiplex PCR; TCRdb holds only in-frame clones, not every one. The sample holds 330,000 or so clones, about 18% seen once. Sequenced material: naive CD4+ T cells from blood. The origin of the receptors is a woman aged 18-35 years in good health.

The chain recombines TRBV2 with TRBJ1-2; 7 positions agree with TRBD1. V shed 4 bases, J shed 8 bases, and the junction held 7 bases outside the gene matches. The CDR3 is 13 residues long. Germline V gene sequence: CDR1 SNHLY, CDR2 FYNNEI. The chain's CDR3 is CASSAGPRGGYTF. As DNA, the CDR3 is TGTGCCAGCAGTGCAGGGCCCAGGGGGGGCTACACCTTC.

The V and J genes are TRBV7-9 and TRBJ1-4; maybe TRBD1 (6 bases). The CDR3 has 14 residues. The germline V gene has CDR1 SEHNR and CDR2 FQNEAQ (reference sequence). The V end lost 6 bases, the J end lost 6 bases, and 14 bases lay between the germline ends. CDR3 in DNA: TGTGCCAGCAGGACTGGGGGGGGCCATGAAAAACTGTTTTTT. Its translation: CASRTGGGHEKLFF.

This sequence joins TRBV6-5 and TRBJ1-1, with D possibly matching TRBD1 (5 bases). CDR3 length: 11 amino acids. Germline assignment: CDR1 MNHEY and CDR2 SVGAGI. V dropped 6 bases and J dropped 11 bases, with 13 bases sitting between them. CDR3 DNA: TGTGCCAGCAGGTCCCGGGACTGGGCTTTCTTT. This sequence encodes CASRSRDWAFF.

This clone was counted a few times. The chain employs TRBV29-1 and TRBJ2-7, with TRBD2 identical over 9 bases. V dropped 6 bases and J dropped 0; count of bases not matched to a gene: 6. The CDR3 totals 14 residues. The germline CDR1 and CDR2 sequences are SQVTM and ANQGSEA. The CDR3 loop is CSVGPREGSYEQYF. The CDR3 bases are TGCAGCGTCGGTCCGCGGGAGGGCTCCTACGAGCAGTACTTC.

This clone was seen a handful of times. The chain combines TRBV11-3 with TRBJ1-2; TRBD1 is a possible D gene (6 bases). Germline V gives CDR1 SGHNT, CDR2 YENEEA. The V end was cut by 7 bases, the J end by 2 bases, with 14 bases between. The CDR3 is made up of 14 amino acids. The CDR3 reads CASTPLTGNYGYTF. In nucleotides, the CDR3 is TGTGCCAGCACCCCCCTCACAGGGAACTATGGCTACACCTTC.

A few counts support this clone. The genes are TRBV5-6 and TRBJ1-2; 10 bases align to TRBD1. V was clipped by 2 bases and J by 5 bases; unmatched bases: 3. This CDR3 contains 14 residues. In germline, CDR1 is SGHDT, CDR2 YYEEEE. CDR3 loop: CASSFRDRGYGYTF. The CDR3 DNA reads as TGTGCCAGCAGCTTTCGGGACAGGGGATATGGCTACACCTTC.

The chain uses TRBV7-9 and TRBJ2-7, with D perhaps TRBD2 (5 bases). V lost 2 bases and J 2 bases, leaving 7 bases between the germline ends. Looked up from germline, CDR1 is SEHNR and CDR2 is FQNEAQ (reference sequence). The CDR3 loop spans 13 amino acids. The CDR3 DNA reads TGTGCCAGCAGCTTATCCGGGGCCTACGAGCAGTACTTC. This translates into CASSLSGAYEQYF. The complete variable domain, with remaining parts taken from reference TRBV7-9 and TRBJ2-7, reads DTGVSQNPRHKITKRGQNVTFRCDPISEHNRLYWYRQTLGQGPEFLTYFQNEAQLEKSRLLSDRFSAERPKGSFSTLEIQRTEQGDSAMYLCASSLSGAYEQYFGPGTRLTVT.

This clone was seen only a few times. The rearrangement joins TRBV4-2 to TRBJ2-4, with D unresolved. The CDR3 is 14 amino acids. V was clipped by 0 bases and J by 3 bases, with 6 bases between them. Germline loops: CDR1 LGHNA, CDR2 YNFKEQ. The CDR3 loop reads CASSQETFKNIQYF. The CDR3 nucleotides read TGTGCCAGCAGCCAAGAGACTTTCAAAAACATTCAGTACTTC.

This clone showed up just a few times. V is TRBV10-3 and J is TRBJ1-1; D remains ambiguous. The germline V gene encodes CDR1 ENHRY and CDR2 SYGVKD. V was pared by 0 bases and J by 8 bases, with 7 bases between. The CDR3 runs 12 residues. The CDR3 DNA follows: TGTGCCATCAGTGAGTCGCGGGGAGAAGCTTTCTTT. Protein product: CAISESRGEAFF.

The chain employs TRBV7-9 and TRBJ1-5; D remains ambiguous. Trimming took 5 bases from V and 3 from J, leaving 14 bases between them. The length of the CDR3 is 15 residues. Germline CDR1 reads SEHNR; CDR2 reads FQNEAQ (reference sequence). Here the CDR3 reads CASSASAQNNQPQHF. The CDR3 DNA is TGTGCCAGCAGCGCTAGCGCCCAGAACAATCAGCCCCAGCATTTT. The full variable domain, in which reference TRBV7-9 and TRBJ1-5 provide the parts outside the CDR3, is DTGVSQNPRHKITKRGQNVTFRCDPISEHNRLYWYRQTLGQGPEFLTYFQNEAQLEKSRLLSDRFSAERPKGSFSTLEIQRTEQGDSAMYLCASSASAQNNQPQHFGDGTRLSIL.

This clone was seen a handful of times. V is TRBV14 and J is TRBJ2-7; D perhaps matches TRBD2 (6 bases). Per germline, CDR1 SGHDN and CDR2 FVKESK. The CDR3 is 14 residues long. V gave up 4 bases and J gave up 6 bases, with 16 bases separating them. Here the CDR3 DNA reads TGTGCCAGCAGCCTCGGGACTGATCCTTCCGAGCAGTACTTC. Its translation is CASSLGTDPSEQYF.

The rearrangement uses TRBV29-1 and TRBJ2-1, with D tentatively TRBD2 (6 bases). CDR1 and CDR2 (germline): SQVTM, ANQGSEA. The CDR3 has 14 amino acids. V shed 4 bases and J shed 2 bases, with 12 bases lying between them. Here the CDR3 reads CSVGEVYPYNEQFF. The CDR3 DNA sequence: TGCAGCGTTGGGGAGGTCTATCCCTACAATGAGCAGTTCTTC.

The chain has TRBV7-6 and TRBJ2-3; 7 bases agree with TRBD2. This CDR3 is 15 amino acids long. Germline CDR1 reads SGHVS; CDR2 reads FNYEAQ. V shed 5 bases, J shed 6 bases, and the junction held 11 bases outside the gene matches. CDR3 region: CASSLSGVGVDTQYF. The CDR3, as DNA: TGTGCCAGCAGCCTAAGCGGGGTAGGGGTGGATACGCAGTATTTT.

The chain is built from TRBV25-1 and TRBJ1-1; D remains ambiguous. This CDR3 is 13 amino acids long. Germline V CDR1 and CDR2: MGHDK, SYGVNS. In DNA form, the CDR3 reads TGTGGCATGGGAGGGCAGAAGTACACTGAAGCTTTCTTT. As protein: CGMGGQKYTEAFF.

The chain has TRBV7-8 and TRBJ2-5; 7 nucleotides align to TRBD1. This CDR3 spans 15 amino acids. Germline CDR1 and CDR2: SGHVS and FQNEAQ. V lost 5 bases to trimming and J lost 5 bases; unmatched junction nucleotides: 11. CDR3 in amino acids: CASSLGQPSGETQYF. The CDR3 bases are TGTGCCAGCAGCCTGGGACAGCCGTCCGGGGAGACCCAGTACTTC.

J is TRBJ2-5 and V is TRBV13, with 8 bases fitting TRBD1. Germline assignment: CDR1 PRHDT and CDR2 FYEKMQ (reference sequence). This CDR3 is built from 16 residues. V was clipped by 5 bases and J by 0 bases; unmatched bases: 8. This chain's CDR3 is CASSADRGSYQETQYF. CDR3 sequence (DNA): TGTGCCAGCAGCGCCGACAGGGGTTCGTACCAAGAGACCCAGTACTTC. Full variable domain (rest looked up from reference TRBV13 and TRBJ2-5): AAGVIQSPRHLIKEKRETATLKCYPIPRHDTVYWYQQGPGQDPQFLISFYEKMQSDKGSIPDRFSAQQFSDYHSELNMSSLELGDSALYFCASSADRGSYQETQYFGPGTRLLVL.

This clone was counted a few times. The rearrangement uses TRBV30 and TRBJ2-2, with 10 bases fitting TRBD1. This CDR3 contains 14 residues. The ends lost 5 bases at V and 7 bases at J; junction bases unmatched: 7. Per germline, CDR1 GTSNPN and CDR2 SVGIG (reference sequence). The CDR3 DNA is TGTGCCTGGGGTCGACAGGGGGCGGGCGGGGAGCTGTTTTTT. This encodes CAWGRQGAGGELFF.

Of note for this clone: The sample carries other DNA sequences with the same CDR3. The chain recombines TRBV18 with TRBJ1-5; D uncertain. The CDR3 has 14 residues. Germline CDR1 and CDR2: KGHSH and LQKENI. V lost 3 bases and J 2 bases, leaving 8 bases between the germline ends. CDR3 residues: CASSPAGGNQPQHF. The CDR3 DNA sequence: TGTGCCAGCTCACCGGCCGGGGGCAATCAGCCCCAGCATTTT. Full variable domain (rest looked up from reference TRBV18 and TRBJ1-5): NAGVMQNPRHLVRRRGQEARLRCSPMKGHSHVYWYRQLPEEGLKFMVYLQKENIIDESGMPKERFSAEFPKEGPSILRIQQVVRGDSAAYFCASSPAGGNQPQHFGDGTRLSIL.

The J gene is TRBJ2-7, the V gene TRBV11-2, with 9 bases that match TRBD2. This CDR3 has 15 amino acids. Per the germline V gene, CDR1 is SGHAT and CDR2 is FQNNGV. The V segment lost 7 bases and the J segment 6 bases; nucleotides outside the gene matches: 13. Written as DNA, the CDR3 is TGTGCCAGCACTTGGACACCTAGCGGGGTGGGCGAGCAGTACTTC. Amino acids: CASTWTPSGVGEQYF.

This chain joins TRBV5-1 and TRBJ2-4; D is possibly TRBD1 (5 bases). The CDR3 covers 14 residues. Per the germline V gene, CDR1 is SGHRS and CDR2 is YFSETQ. Trimming took off 0 bases at V and 2 bases at J, with 6 bases between the two ends. CDR3 in DNA: TGCGCCAGCAGCTTGGGGACACCCAAAAACATTCAGTACTTC. This gives the protein CASSLGTPKNIQYF.

The chain uses TRBV4-1 and TRBJ2-3; 8 bases map to TRBD2. The CDR3 totals 17 residues. CDR1 is MGHRA and CDR2 is YSYEKL in the germline V gene. Trimming cost V 4 bases and J 1 base; bases outside gene matches: 10. The CDR3 DNA reads TGCGCCAGCAGCCGGCTAGCGGGCATCGCCGGCACAGATACGCAGTATTTT. It codes for CASSRLAGIAGTDTQYF.

The table lists this clone with a few counts. The CDR3 DNA reads as TGTGCCTGGAGGGGCTTCGACCGGGGTCCCTACGAGCAGTACTTC. Translated: CAWRGFDRGPYEQYF. The rearrangement joins TRBV30 to TRBJ2-7, with D perhaps matching TRBD2 (5 bases). The CDR3 contains 15 residues. The V end was cut by 3 bases, the J end by 2 bases, with 17 bases between. The germline V gene has CDR1 GTSNPN and CDR2 SVGIG (reference sequence).

The chain carries TRBV7-2 and TRBJ2-3; D may be TRBD2 (6 bases). Germline CDR1 and CDR2: SGHTA and FQGNSA. The V end was cut by 3 bases, the J end by 5 bases, with 15 bases between. This CDR3 region has 15 residues. CDR3 loop: CASSFSGGVVDTQYF. CDR3 nucleotides: TGTGCCAGCAGCTTTTCGGGCGGGGTAGTAGATACGCAGTATTTT. Based on the CDR3 plus reference TRBV7-2 and TRBJ2-3, the full variable domain is GAGVSQSPSNKVTEKGKDVELRCDPISGHTALYWYRQSLGQGLEFLIYFQGNSAPDKSGLPSDRFSAERTGGSVSTLTIQRTQQEDSAVYLCASSFSGGVVDTQYFGPGTRLTVL.